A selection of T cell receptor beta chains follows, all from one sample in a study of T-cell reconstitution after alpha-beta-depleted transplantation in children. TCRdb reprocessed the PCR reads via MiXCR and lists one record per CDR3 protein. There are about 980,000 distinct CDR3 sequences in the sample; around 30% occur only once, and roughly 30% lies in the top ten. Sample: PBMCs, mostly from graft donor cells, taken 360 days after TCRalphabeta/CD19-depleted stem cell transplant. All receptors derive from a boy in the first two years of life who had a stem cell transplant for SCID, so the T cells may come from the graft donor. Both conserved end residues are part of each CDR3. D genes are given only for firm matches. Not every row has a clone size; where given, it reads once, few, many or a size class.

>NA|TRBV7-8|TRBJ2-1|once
CASSPYGDNEQFF
TGTGCCAGCAGCCCCTACGGTGACAATGAGCAGTTCTTC
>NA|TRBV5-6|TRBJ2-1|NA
CASSLRVLRTNEQFF
TGTGCCAGCAGCTTAAGAGTTCTCCGGACCAATGAGCAGTTCTTC
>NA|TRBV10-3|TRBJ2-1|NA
CAISRGNIRVTYNEQFF
TGTGCCATCAGCCGAGGAAATATCAGAGTAACCTACAATGAGCAGTTCTTC
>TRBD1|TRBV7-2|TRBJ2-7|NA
CASSRTGTGHHEQYF
TGTGCCAGCAGTCGGACCGGGACAGGGCACCACGAGCAGTACTTC
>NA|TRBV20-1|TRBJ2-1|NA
CSARFWGASYNEQFF
TGCAGTGCTAGATTTTGGGGGGCCTCCTACAATGAGCAGTTCTTC
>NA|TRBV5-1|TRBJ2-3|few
CASSLATGSSTDTQYF
TGCGCCAGCAGCTTGGCCACAGGCTCTAGCACAGATACGCAGTATTTT
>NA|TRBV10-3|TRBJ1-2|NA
CAISTNPGRQAEDYGYTF
TGTGCCATCAGTACCAATCCGGGACGGCAAGCCGAGGACTATGGCTACACCTTC
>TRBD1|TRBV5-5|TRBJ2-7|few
CASSIGQGLTYEQYF
TGTGCCAGCAGCATAGGACAGGGGTTAACCTACGAGCAGTACTTC
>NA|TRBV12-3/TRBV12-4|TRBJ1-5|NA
CASSPARGGNQPQHF
TGTGCCAGCAGCCCCGCCAGGGGCGGCAATCAGCCCCAGCATTTT
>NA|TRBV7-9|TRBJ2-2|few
CASSAQLFTGELFF
TGTGCCAGCAGCGCCCAACTCTTCACCGGGGAGCTGTTTTTT
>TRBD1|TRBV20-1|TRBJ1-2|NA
CSARDSGQDYGYTF
TGCAGTGCTAGAGATAGCGGACAGGACTATGGCTACACCTTC
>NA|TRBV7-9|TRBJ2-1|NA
CASSPSRGSYNEQFF
TGTGCCAGCAGCCCCTCGCGGGGCTCCTACAATGAGCAGTTCTTC
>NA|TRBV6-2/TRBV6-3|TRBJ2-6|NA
CASSTRGSGANVLTF
TGTGCCAGCAGTACCCGGGGCTCTGGGGCCAACGTCCTGACTTTC
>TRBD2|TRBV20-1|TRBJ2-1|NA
CSVRLAGGLFEQFF
TGCAGTGTCCGACTAGCGGGGGGACTCTTCGAGCAGTTCTTC
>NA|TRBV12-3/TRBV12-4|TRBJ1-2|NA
CASSDTPNYGYTF
TGTGCCAGCAGCGACACCCCAAACTATGGCTACACCTTC
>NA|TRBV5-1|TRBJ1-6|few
CASSLYGGTPNSPLHF
TGCGCCAGCAGCTTGTATGGTGGGACACCCAATTCACCCCTCCACTTT
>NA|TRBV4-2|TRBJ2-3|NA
CASSQQLGPGDTQYF
TGTGCCAGCAGCCAACAACTAGGACCCGGGGATACGCAGTATTTT
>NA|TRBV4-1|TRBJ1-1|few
CASSQTAAGSPEAFF
TGCGCCAGCAGCCAAACGGCCGCTGGGAGCCCTGAAGCTTTCTTT
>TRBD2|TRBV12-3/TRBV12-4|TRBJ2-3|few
CASSSGLAPYHTQYF
TGTGCCAGCAGTTCGGGACTAGCTCCCTACCATACGCAGTATTTT
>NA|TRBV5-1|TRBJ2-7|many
CASSFPGYEQYF
TGCGCCAGCAGCTTCCCCGGGTACGAGCAGTACTTC
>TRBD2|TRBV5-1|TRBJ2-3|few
CASSWRTSGDTDTQYF
TGCGCCAGCAGCTGGCGGACTAGCGGGGACACAGATACGCAGTATTTT
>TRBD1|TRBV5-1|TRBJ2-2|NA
CASSKGTGVTGELFF
TGCGCCAGCAGCAAGGGGACAGGGGTTACCGGGGAGCTGTTTTTT
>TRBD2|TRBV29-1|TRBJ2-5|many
CSVGTSGQETQYF
TGCAGCGTAGGGACTAGCGGCCAAGAGACCCAGTACTTC
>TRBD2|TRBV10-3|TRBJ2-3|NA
CAISEGRGVTDTQYF
TGTGCCATCAGTGAAGGACGGGGGGTCACAGATACGCAGTATTTT
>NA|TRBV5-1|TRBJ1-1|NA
CASSLVGGESNTEAFF
TGCGCCAGCAGCTTGGTGGGTGGGGAATCGAACACTGAAGCTTTCTTT
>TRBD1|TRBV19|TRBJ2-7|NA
CASSMETGCEQYF
TGTGCCAGTAGTATGGAGACAGGGTGCGAGCAGTACTTC
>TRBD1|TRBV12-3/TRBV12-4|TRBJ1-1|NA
CASSLGDRVAFF
TGTGCCAGCAGTTTAGGGGACAGGGTGGCTTTCTTT
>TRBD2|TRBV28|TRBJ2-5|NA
CASILKGGTGQETQYF
TGTGCCAGCATCCTTAAGGGAGGGACCGGCCAAGAGACCCAGTACTTC
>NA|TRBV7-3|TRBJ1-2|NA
CASSLIDSRGYTF
TGTGCCAGCAGCTTAATAGACAGCCGAGGCTACACCTTC
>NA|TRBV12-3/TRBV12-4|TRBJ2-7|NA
CASSPGQVRGYEQYF
TGTGCCAGCAGTCCCGGGCAGGTCCGAGGGTACGAGCAGTACTTC
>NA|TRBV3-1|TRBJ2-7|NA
CASSQKGGHGEQYF
TGTGCCAGCAGCCAAAAAGGTGGACACGGCGAGCAGTACTTC
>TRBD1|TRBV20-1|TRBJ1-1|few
CSASPTGVGTEAFF
TGCAGTGCTAGTCCGACAGGGGTGGGCACTGAAGCTTTCTTT
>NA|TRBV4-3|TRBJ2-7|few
CASSQGWVVPAYEQYF
TGCGCCAGCAGCCAAGGTTGGGTCGTGCCTGCCTACGAGCAGTACTTC
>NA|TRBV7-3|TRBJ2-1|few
CASSLRRVPYNEQFF
TGTGCCAGCAGCTTACGGCGGGTGCCCTACAATGAGCAGTTCTTC
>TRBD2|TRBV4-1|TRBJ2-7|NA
CASSPQERGYEQYF
TGCGCCAGCAGCCCCCAGGAGCGGGGCTACGAGCAGTACTTC
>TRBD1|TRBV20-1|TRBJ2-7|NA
CSARQGGPYEQYF
TGCAGTGCTCGACAGGGTGGGCCCTACGAGCAGTACTTC
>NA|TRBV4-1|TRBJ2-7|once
CASSPLTQTSEQYF
TGCGCCAGCAGCCCCCTGACACAGACCTCCGAGCAGTACTTC
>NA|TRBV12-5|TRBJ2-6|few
CASGPRDLGASGANVLTF
TGTGCTAGTGGTCCACGAGACCTTGGGGCGTCCGGGGCCAACGTCCTGACTTTC
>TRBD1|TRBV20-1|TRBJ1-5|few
CSARGDREGVQPQHF
TGCAGTGCTAGAGGAGACAGGGAGGGGGTTCAGCCCCAGCATTTT
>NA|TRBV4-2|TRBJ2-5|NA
CASSQDPGQWETQYF
TGTGCCAGCAGCCAAGATCCAGGACAGTGGGAGACCCAGTACTTC
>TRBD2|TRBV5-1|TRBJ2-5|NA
CASSVPGGQETQYF
TGCGCCAGCAGCGTTCCGGGGGGGCAAGAGACCCAGTACTTC
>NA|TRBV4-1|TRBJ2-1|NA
CASSQDLRASSYNEQFF
TGCGCCAGCAGCCAAGATCTTAGGGCGAGCTCCTACAATGAGCAGTTCTTC
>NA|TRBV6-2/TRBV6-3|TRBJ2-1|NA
CASSYPGWNEQFF
TGTGCCAGCAGCTACCCGGGCTGGAATGAGCAGTTCTTC
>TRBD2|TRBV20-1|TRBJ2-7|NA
CSARAYLAGDPHEQYF
TGCAGTGCTAGAGCATACTTAGCGGGGGATCCCCACGAGCAGTACTTC
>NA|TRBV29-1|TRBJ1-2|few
CSVENGYTF
TGCAGCGTTGAGAACGGCTACACCTTC
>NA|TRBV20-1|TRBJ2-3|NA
CSARVVGADTQYF
TGCAGTGCTAGAGTTGTAGGGGCAGATACGCAGTATTTT
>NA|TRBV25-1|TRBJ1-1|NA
CASEDRIEAFF
TGTGCCAGCGAAGACAGGATTGAAGCTTTCTTT
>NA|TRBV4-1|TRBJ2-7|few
CASSPMGRAHEQYF
TGCGCCAGCAGCCCAATGGGTAGGGCTCACGAGCAGTACTTC